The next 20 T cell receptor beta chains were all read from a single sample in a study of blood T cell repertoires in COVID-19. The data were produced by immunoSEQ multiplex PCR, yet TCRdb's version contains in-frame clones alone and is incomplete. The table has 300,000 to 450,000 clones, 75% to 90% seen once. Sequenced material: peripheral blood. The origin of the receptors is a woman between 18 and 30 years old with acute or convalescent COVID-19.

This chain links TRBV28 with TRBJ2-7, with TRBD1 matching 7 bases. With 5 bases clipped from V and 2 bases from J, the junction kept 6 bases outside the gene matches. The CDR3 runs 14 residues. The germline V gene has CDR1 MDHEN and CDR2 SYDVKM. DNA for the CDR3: TGTGCCAGCAGTCCGACAGGGTTAGCCTACGAGCAGTACTTC. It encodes CASSPTGLAYEQYF.

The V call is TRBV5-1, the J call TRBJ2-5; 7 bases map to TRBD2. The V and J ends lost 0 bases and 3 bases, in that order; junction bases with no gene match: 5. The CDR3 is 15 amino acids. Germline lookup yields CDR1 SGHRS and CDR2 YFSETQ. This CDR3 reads CASSLGSAGEETQYF. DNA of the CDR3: TGCGCCAGCAGCTTGGGGTCGGCGGGAGAAGAGACCCAGTACTTC.

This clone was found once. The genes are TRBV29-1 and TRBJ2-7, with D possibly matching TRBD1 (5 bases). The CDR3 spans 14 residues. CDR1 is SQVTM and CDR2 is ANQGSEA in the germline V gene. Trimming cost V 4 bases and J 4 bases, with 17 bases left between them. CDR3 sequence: CSVVDTDNPYEQYF. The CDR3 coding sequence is TGCAGCGTTGTTGACACGGACAACCCTTACGAGCAGTACTTC.

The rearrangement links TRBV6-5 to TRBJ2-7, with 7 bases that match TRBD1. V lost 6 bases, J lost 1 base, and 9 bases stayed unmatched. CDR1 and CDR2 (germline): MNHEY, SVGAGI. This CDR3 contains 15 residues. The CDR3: CASRSPGTASYEQYF. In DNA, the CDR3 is TGTGCCAGCAGAAGCCCCGGGACAGCGTCCTACGAGCAGTACTTC.

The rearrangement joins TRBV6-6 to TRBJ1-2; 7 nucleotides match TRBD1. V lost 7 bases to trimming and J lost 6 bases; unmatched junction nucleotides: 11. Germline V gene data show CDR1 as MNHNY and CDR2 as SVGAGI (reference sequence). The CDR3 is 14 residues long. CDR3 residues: CASNAGTARDGYTF. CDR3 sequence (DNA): TGTGCCAGCAACGCCGGGACAGCGCGTGATGGCTACACCTTC.

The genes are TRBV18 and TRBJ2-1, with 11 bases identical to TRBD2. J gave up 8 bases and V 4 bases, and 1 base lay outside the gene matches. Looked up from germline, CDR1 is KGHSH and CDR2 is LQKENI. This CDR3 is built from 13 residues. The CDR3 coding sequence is TGTGCCAGCTCACTAGCGGGGGGGGATGAGCAGTTCTTC. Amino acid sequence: CASSLAGGDEQFF. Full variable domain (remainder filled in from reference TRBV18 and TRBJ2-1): NAGVMQNPRHLVRRRGQEARLRCSPMKGHSHVYWYRQLPEEGLKFMVYLQKENIIDESGMPKERFSAEFPKEGPSILRIQQVVRGDSAAYFCASSLAGGDEQFFGPGTRLTVL.

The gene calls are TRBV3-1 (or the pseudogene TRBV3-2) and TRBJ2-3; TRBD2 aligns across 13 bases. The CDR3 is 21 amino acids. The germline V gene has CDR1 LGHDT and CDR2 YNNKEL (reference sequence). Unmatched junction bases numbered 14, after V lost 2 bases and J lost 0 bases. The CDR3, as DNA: TGTGCCAGCAGCCAACCACGAGGACTAGCGGGGGCGAATAATAGCACAGATACGCAGTATTTT. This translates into CASSQPRGLAGANNSTDTQYF.

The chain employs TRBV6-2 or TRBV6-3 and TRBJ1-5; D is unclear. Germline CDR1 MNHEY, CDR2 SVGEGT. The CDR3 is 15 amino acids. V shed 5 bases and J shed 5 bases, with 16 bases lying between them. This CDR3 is CASSLPLRYDQPQHF. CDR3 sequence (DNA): TGTGCCAGCAGTCTCCCACTCAGGTACGATCAGCCCCAGCATTTT.

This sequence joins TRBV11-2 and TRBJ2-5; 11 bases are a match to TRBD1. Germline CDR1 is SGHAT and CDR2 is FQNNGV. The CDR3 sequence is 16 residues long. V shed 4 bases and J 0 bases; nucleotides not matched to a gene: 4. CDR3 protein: CASSSPGQGDQETQYF. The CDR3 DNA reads TGTGCCAGCAGCTCCCCGGGACAGGGGGACCAAGAGACCCAGTACTTC.

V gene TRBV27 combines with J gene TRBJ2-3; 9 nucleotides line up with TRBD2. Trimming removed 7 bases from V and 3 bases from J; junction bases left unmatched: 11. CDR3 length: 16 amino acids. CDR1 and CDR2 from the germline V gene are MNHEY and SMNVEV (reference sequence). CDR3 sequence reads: CASTRSSSGVTDTQYF. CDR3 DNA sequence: TGTGCCAGCACCAGGAGCTCTAGCGGGGTAACAGATACGCAGTATTTT.

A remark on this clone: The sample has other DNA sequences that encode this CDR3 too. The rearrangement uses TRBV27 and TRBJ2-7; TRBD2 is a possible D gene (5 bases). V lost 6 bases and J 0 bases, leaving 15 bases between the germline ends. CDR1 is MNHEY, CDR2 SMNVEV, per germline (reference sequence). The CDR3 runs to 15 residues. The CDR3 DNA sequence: TGTGCCAGCAGGCTTGGGGAGCGGAGCTCCTACGAGCAGTACTTC. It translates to CASRLGERSSYEQYF.

The CDR3 region has the DNA TGTGCCAGCAGCCCCCGGGGGCGGGGGGGCCAAGGAGATACGCAGTATTTT. This sequence encodes CASSPRGRGGQGDTQYF. The chain links TRBV7-3 to TRBJ2-3, with TRBD2 matching over 9 bases. The CDR3 contains 17 residues. Germline assignment: CDR1 SGHTA and CDR2 FQGTGA. Trimming took 5 bases from V and 5 from J; bases not matched to a gene: 14. The full variable domain, with the rest looked up from reference TRBV7-3 and TRBJ2-3, is GAGVSQTPSNKVTEKGKYVELRCDPISGHTALYWYRQSLGQGPEFLIYFQGTGAADDSGLPNDRFFAVRPEGSVSTLKIQRTERGDSAVYLCASSPRGRGGQGDTQYFGPGTRLTVL.

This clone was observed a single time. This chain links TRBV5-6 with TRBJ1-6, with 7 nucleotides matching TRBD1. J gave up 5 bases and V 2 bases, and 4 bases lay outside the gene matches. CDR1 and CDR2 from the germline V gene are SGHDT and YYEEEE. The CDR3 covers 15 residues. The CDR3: CASSFRDRNNSPLHF. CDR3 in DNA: TGTGCCAGCAGCTTCCGGGACAGAAATAATTCACCCCTCCACTTT.

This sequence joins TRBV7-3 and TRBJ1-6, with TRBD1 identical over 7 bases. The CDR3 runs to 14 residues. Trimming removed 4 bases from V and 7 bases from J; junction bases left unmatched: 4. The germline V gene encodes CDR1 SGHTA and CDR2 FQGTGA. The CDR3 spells CASSWTGGNSPLHF. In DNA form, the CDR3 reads TGTGCCAGCAGCTGGACAGGAGGGAATTCACCCCTCCACTTT.

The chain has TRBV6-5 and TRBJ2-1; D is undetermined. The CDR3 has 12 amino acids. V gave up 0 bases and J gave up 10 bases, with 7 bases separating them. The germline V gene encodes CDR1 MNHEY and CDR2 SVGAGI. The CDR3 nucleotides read TGTGCCAGCAGTTACTCGACAACCGAGCAGTTCTTC. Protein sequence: CASSYSTTEQFF.

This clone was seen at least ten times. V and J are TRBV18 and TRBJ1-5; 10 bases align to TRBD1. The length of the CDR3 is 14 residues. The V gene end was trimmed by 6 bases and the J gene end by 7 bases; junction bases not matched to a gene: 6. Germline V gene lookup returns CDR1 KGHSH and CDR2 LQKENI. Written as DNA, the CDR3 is TGTGCCAGCTCCGGCCCGGGACAGGGGCAGCCCCAGCATTTT. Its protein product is CASSGPGQGQPQHF. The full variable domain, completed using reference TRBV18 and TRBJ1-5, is NAGVMQNPRHLVRRRGQEARLRCSPMKGHSHVYWYRQLPEEGLKFMVYLQKENIIDESGMPKERFSAEFPKEGPSILRIQQVVRGDSAAYFCASSGPGQGQPQHFGDGTRLSIL.

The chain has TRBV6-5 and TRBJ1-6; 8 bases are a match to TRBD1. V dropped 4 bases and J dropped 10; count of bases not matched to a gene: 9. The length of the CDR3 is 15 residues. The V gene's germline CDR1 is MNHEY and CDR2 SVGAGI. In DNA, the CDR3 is TGTGCCAGCAGTTTGGGACAGGAGGTGCGCTCACCCCTCCACTTT. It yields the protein CASSLGQEVRSPLHF.

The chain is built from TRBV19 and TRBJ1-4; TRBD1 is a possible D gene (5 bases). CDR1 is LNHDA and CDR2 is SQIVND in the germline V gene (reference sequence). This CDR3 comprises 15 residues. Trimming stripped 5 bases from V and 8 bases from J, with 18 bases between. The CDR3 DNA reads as TGTGCCAGTAGTGGCGAGAGGGGAGGATGGGAAAAACTGTTTTTT. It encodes CASSGERGGWEKLFF.

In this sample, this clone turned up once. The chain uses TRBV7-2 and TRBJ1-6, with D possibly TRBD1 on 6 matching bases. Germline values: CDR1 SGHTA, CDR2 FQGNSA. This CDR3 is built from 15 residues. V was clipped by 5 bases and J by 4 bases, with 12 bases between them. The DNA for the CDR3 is TGTGCCAGCAGCGCCCAGGACAGTTATAATTCACCCCTCCACTTT. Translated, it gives CASSAQDSYNSPLHF.

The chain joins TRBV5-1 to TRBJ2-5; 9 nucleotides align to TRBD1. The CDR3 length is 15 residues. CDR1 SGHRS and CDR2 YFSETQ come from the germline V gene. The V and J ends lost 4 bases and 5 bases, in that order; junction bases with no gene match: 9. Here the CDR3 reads CASSRRTGDRETQYF. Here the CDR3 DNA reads TGCGCCAGCAGCCGTAGGACAGGGGATAGGGAGACCCAGTACTTC.